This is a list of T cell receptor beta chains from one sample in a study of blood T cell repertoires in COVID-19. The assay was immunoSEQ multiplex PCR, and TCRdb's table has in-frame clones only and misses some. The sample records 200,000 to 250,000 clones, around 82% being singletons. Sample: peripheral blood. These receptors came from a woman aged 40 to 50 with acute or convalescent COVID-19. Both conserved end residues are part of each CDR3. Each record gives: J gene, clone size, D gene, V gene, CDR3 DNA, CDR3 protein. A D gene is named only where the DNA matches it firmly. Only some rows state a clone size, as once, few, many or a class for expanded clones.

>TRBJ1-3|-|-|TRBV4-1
TGCGCCAGCAGCCTCCTCCCCCGAGTTGGAAACACCATATATTTT
CASSLLPRVGNTIYF
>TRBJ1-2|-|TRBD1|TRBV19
TGTGCCAGTAGTGGGCGGACAGGGGGTTCCTATGGCTACACCTTC
CASSGRTGGSYGYTF
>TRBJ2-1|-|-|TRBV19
TGTGCCAGTAGGATAGGGTACGGTGAGCAGTTCTTC
CASRIGYGEQFF
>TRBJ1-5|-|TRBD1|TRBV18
TGTGCCAGCTCACCGCAGACAGGGTTTAGCAATCAGCCCCAGCATTTT
CASSPQTGFSNQPQHF
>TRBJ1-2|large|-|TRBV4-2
TGTGCCAGCAGCCAAGACAGTACCTCCTATGGCTACACCTTC
CASSQDSTSYGYTF
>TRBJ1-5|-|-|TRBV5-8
TGTGCCAGCAGCGCGCCGGGCCCGGGGGGCAATCAGCCCCAGCATTTT
CASSAPGPGGNQPQHF
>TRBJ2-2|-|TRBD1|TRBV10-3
TGTGCCATCAGTACACCAGGGGGCCAGAAGGTTTCCGGGGAGCTGTTTTTT
CAISTPGGQKVSGELFF
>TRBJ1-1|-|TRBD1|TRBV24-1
TGTGCCACCAGTGGATCCGGGACAGAGGAAGCTTTCTTT
CATSGSGTEEAFF
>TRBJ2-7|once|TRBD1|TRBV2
TGTGCCAGCACCCGGGACAGGATATACGAGCAGTACTTC
CASTRDRIYEQYF
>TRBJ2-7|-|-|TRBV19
TGTGCCAGTAGTATCACAGGAGAGGAGCAGTACTTC
CASSITGEEQYF
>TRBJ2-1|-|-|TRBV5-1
TGCGCCAGCAGCTTGGCCGTCGGGTCCTACAATGAGCAGTTCTTC
CASSLAVGSYNEQFF
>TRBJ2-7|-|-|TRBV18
TGTGCCAGCTCACCCAGAGGGGAGGAGGACGAGCAGTACTTC
CASSPRGEEDEQYF
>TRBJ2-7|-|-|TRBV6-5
TGTGCCAGCAGTCCATCGCGTCGCGGCTACGAGCAGTACTTC
CASSPSRRGYEQYF
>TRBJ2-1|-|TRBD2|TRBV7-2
TGTGCCAGCAGCTTGCCGGGACTAGCGGGAGGGTTGAATGAGCAGTTCTTC
CASSLPGLAGGLNEQFF
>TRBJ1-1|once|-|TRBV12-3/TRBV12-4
TGTGCCAGCAGTTTCGGAGAGAACACTGAAGCTTTCTTT
CASSFGENTEAFF
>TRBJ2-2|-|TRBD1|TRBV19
TGTGCCAGTAGTAGGGACAGGGTGGCCACCGGGGAGCTGTTTTTT
CASSRDRVATGELFF
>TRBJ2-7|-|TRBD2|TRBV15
TGTGCCACCAGCAGCCCAAGGGGGACTAGCGGGAGTTACAACGAGCAGTACTTC
CATSSPRGTSGSYNEQYF
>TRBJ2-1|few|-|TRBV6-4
TGTGCCAGCAGTGACCATTTTAGCTCCTACAATGAGCAGTTCTTC
CASSDHFSSYNEQFF
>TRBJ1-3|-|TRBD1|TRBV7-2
TGTGCCAGCAGCTCCCAGACAGGGGCTGGAAACACCATATATTTT
CASSSQTGAGNTIYF
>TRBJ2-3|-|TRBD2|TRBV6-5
TGTGCCAGCAGTTACAGGGCGGGAGGAGACACAGATACGCAGTATTTT
CASSYRAGGDTDTQYF
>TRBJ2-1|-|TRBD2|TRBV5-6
TGTGCCAGCAGCTTCCTAGCGGGAGTCAATGAGCAGTTCTTC
CASSFLAGVNEQFF
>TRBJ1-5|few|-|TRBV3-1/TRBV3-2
TGTGCCAGCAGCCAAGCAGGGGTCGGTCAGCCCCAGCATTTT
CASSQAGVGQPQHF
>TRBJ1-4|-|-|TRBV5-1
TGCGCCAGCAGCTTAGACAGCTATGAAAAACTGTTTTTT
CASSLDSYEKLFF
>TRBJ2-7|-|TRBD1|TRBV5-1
TGCGCCAGCACGGGACAGGGATCCTACGAGCAGTACTTC
CASTGQGSYEQYF
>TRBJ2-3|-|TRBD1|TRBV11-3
TGTGCCAGCAGCTCGAGGACAGGGGAGGGGGATACGCAGTATTTT
CASSSRTGEGDTQYF
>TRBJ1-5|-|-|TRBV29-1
TGCAGCGCCTTAGTCGTCCCAGCGGGTGATCAGCCCCAGCATTTT
CSALVVPAGDQPQHF
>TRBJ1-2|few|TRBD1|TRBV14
TGTGCCAGCAGCCGATCAGGCGGGCGGGACAGCCTATATGGCTACACCTTC
CASSRSGGRDSLYGYTF
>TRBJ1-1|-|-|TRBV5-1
TGCGCCAGCAGCTTGGCAGGTGGGTATGCTGAAGCTTTCTTT
CASSLAGGYAEAFF
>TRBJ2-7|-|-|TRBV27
TGTGCCAGCAGTTTAATCGGTTTTAGCGACGAGCAGTACTTC
CASSLIGFSDEQYF
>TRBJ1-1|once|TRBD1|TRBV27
TGTGCCAGCAGTTCTCTTCCCGGGACAGTGAACACTGAAGCTTTCTTT
CASSSLPGTVNTEAFF
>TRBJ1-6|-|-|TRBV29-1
TGCAGCGTTCAAGAGGTCCCTCGGGATAATTCACCCCTCCACTTT
CSVQEVPRDNSPLHF